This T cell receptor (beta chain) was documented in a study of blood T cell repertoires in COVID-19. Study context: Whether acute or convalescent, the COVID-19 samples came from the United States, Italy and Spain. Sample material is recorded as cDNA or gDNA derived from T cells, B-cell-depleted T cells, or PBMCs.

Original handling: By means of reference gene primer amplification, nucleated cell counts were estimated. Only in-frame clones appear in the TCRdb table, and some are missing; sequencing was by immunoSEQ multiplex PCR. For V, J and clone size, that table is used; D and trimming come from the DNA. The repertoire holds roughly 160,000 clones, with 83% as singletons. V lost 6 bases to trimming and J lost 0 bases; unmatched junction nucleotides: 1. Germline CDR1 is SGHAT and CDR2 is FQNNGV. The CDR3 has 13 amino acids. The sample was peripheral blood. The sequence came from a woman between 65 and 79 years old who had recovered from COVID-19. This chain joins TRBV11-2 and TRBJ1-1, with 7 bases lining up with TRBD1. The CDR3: CASRGTVNTEAFF. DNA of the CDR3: TGTGCCAGCAGAGGGACAGTGAACACTGAAGCTTTCTTT.